The entry that follows covers one TCR beta chain sequence. The target of this receptor is not known. No qualities accompany the bases; no much larger clone lies one base away. The data derive from a study of T-cell memory formation after mild COVID-19 (dated by TCRdb to the early 2020s). For the wider study: Most TCR sequence clusters were specific to one of the two donors. T-cell clones expanding and contracting after mild COVID-19 in two donors were tracked by longitudinal TCRalpha and TCRbeta repertoire sequencing. The cohort comprised two young, previously healthy adult volunteers, one female and one male. The study at large found these results: Some responding clones were detected in pre-infection memory, which suggested that pre-existing cross-reactive memory T cells had joined the SARS-CoV-2 response. Clones that contracted from day 15 to 85 showed balanced CD4/CD8 phenotypes, whereas a second wave of clones that expanded from day 15 to 37 leaned towards CD4+. Only a couple of mild cases were covered in the study, and larger cohorts including severe cases with pre-infection samples were considered necessary. Contracting CD4+ clones appeared mostly in the CM and EM memory subsets, whereas CD8+ clones were enriched in EMRA. The second-wave clones that peaked on day 37 were not confirmed to be SARS-CoV-2 specific.

Ficoll-Paque density gradient centrifugation was the method used to isolate PBMCs. The trim is 3 bases for V and 2 bases for J, with a gap of 11 bases between the germline ends. CDR1 and CDR2, per the germline V gene, are SGHVS and FQNEAQ. The CDR3 has 15 amino acids, counting the end cysteine and phenylalanine. Only CDR3 DNA remains: 45 bases, in frame from the first base. The reads were generated on an Illumina NovaSeq 6000. cDNA libraries for TCRalpha and TCRbeta were prepared by 5'RACE using constant-segment primers, with sample barcodes and unique molecular identifiers added. Trizol reagent was used to extract RNA from every sample. Libraries were amplified in two PCR steps, with a second sample barcode and Illumina TruSeq adapters added in the second step. Sequencing of libraries was performed on an Illumina NovaSeq with 2 x 150 bp paired-end reads. The authors processed their data as follows. Reads were demultiplexed and collapsed into UMI-guided consensus sequences with migec v1.2.7. With mixcr v2.1.11, UMI consensuses were aligned to TRA and TRB V and J templates and assembled into clonotypes. Clonotypes were classified as expanded or contracted when called significant by both edgeR and NoisET, with noise models trained on biological replicates. For edgeR calls, a false discovery rate-adjusted p below 0.01 and a log2 fold-change threshold of 1 were applied. As an exploratory analysis of dynamics, max-normalized trajectories of the 1000 most abundant clonotypes were examined by PCA with hierarchical clustering. The CD4 or CD8 phenotype of responding clones was assigned using the separately sequenced CD4+ and CD8+ repertoires. Clones were called with MiXCR by TCRdb after fastp trimmed the public reads at Q25, and only in-frame beta chains were retained. Each entry merges the rows of one CDR3 protein and shows their most common DNA and genes. These V and J calls derive from TCRdb rather than the authors' analysis. This sample is represented by a few hundred thousand distinct CDR3 sequences; roughly 17% of them were singletons. Of the sample, 22% is held by the ten largest clones.

Sequencing used PBMCs or a T cell subset sorted from them (not recorded which). The sequence links TRBV7-8 to TRBJ2-1; TRBD1 could be the D gene, as 5 bases match. The source of this sequence is a man aged 18 to 30 who had mild COVID-19 (a few samples of this study predate the infection). The sample titles of this study are shuffled in the database, so cell type and time point are left out; the donor was told from shared clones. The bases are TGTGCCAGCAGCTTGAGACAGACGACCTACAATGAGCAGTTCTTC. It translates as CASSLRQTTYNEQFF. With all but the CDR3 taken from the reference TRBV7-8 and TRBJ2-1 genes, the full variable domain is: GAGVSQSPRYKVAKRGQDVALRCDPISGHVSLFWYQQALGQGPEFLTYFQNEAQLDKSGLPSDRFFAERPEGSVSTLKIQRTQQEDSAVYLCASSLRQTTYNEQFFGPGTRLTVL.